This TCR beta chain originates from a study of control samples from healthy donors and cancer patients. The protocol was immunoSEQ multiplex PCR, while the TCRdb copy is restricted to in-frame clones and leaves out a portion. The sample consists of 130,000 to 150,000 clones, 85% to 95% of them appearing once. The CDR3 loop spans 14 amino acids. Germline CDR1 and CDR2: SEHNR and FQNEAQ (reference sequence). The V end was cut by 1 base, the J end by 2 bases, with 8 bases between. V is TRBV7-9 and J is TRBJ1-2; maybe TRBD1 (6 bases). The specimen was PBMCs. This TCR derives from a man in his sixties with colorectal cancer. CDR3 DNA sequence: TGTGCCAGCAGCTTAGGGACAGAAAACTATGGCTACACCTTC. Translation gives CASSLGTENYGYTF.